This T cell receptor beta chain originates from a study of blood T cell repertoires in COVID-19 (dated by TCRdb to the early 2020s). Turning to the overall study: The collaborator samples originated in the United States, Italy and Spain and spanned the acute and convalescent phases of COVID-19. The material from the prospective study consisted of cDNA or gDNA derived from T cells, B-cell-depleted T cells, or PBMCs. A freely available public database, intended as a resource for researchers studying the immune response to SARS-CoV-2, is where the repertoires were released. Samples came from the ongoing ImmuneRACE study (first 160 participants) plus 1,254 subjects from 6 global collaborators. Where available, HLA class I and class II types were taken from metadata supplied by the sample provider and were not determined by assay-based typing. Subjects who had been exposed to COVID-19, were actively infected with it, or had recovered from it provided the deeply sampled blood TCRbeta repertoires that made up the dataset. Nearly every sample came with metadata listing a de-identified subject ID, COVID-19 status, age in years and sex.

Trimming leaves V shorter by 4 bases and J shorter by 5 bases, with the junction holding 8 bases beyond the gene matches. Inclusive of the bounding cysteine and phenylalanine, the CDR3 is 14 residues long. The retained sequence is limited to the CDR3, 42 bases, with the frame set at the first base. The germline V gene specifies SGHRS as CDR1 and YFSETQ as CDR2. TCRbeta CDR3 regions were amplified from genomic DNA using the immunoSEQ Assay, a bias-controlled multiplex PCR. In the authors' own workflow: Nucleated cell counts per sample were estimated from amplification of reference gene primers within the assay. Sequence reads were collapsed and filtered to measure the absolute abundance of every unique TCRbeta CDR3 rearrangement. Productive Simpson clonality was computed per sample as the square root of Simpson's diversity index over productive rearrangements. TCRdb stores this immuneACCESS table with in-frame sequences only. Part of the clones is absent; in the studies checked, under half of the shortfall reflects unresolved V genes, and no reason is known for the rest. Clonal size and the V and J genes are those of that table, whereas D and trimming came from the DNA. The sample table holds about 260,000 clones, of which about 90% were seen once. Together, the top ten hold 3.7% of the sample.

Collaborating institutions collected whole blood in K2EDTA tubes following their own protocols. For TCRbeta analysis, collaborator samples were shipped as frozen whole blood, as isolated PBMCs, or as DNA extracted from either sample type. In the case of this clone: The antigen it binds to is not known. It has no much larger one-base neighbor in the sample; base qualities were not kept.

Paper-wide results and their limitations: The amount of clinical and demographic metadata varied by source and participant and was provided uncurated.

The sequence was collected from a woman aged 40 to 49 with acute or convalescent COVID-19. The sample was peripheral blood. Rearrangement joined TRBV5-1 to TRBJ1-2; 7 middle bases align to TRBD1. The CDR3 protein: CASSLEGQPYGYTF. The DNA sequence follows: TGCGCCAGCAGCCTAGAGGGACAGCCATATGGCTACACCTTC.